The 3 T cell receptor beta chains below were found in one sample sequenced in a study of T cells in tuberculosis. Generated by immunoSEQ multiplex PCR, the TCRdb table keeps only in-frame clones and is missing some. The repertoire includes about 25,000 clones, over 85% of them detected once, and roughly 17% sits in the top ten. Sequenced material: PBMCs. These TCRs come from a donor between 10 and 35 years old with latent tuberculosis or without tuberculosis infection. Some clones in this sample may be carry-over from other donors' samples.

V usage is TRBV5-6 and J usage is TRBJ2-7; TRBD2 matches at 8 bases. CDR1 and CDR2 (germline): SGHDT, YYEEEE. CDR3 length equals 16 residues. V shed 6 bases and J 5 bases; nucleotides not matched to a gene: 16. The CDR3, as DNA: TGTGCCAGCATGACCCGAAACGGGGGGGCGGTCCACGAGCAGTACTTC. As protein: CASMTRNGGAVHEQYF.

The chain is built from TRBV29-1 and TRBJ2-3, with 7 nucleotides matching TRBD1. The trim removed 1 base at V and 4 bases at J, leaving 5 bases unmatched. This CDR3 comprises 14 residues. The germline gives CDR1 SQVTM, CDR2 ANQGSEA. The CDR3 DNA reads TGCAGCGTTGAAGGGGGCCAGGGGGCAGATACGCAGTATTTT. Translated, it gives CSVEGGQGADTQYF.

This chain links TRBV29-1 with TRBJ2-5; a possible D gene is TRBD2 (7 bases). Germline values: CDR1 SQVTM, CDR2 ANQGSEA. This CDR3 has 13 amino acids. The V end was cut by 6 bases, the J end by 1 base, with 12 bases between. Written as DNA, the CDR3 is TGCAGCGTCCGGGGGGCCCCCCAAGAGACCCAGTACTTC. Translating gives CSVRGAPQETQYF.